This is a list of T cell receptor beta chains from one sample in a study of cytomegalovirus exposure and HLA in healthy donors. Assay used: immunoSEQ multiplex PCR; TCRdb lists only in-frame clones, some missing. Altogether about 140,000 clones are present, around nine tenths being singletons, with the ten largest covering around 8%. Sequencing was done on a sample of PBMCs. The receptors derive from a young woman in good health and CMV-seropositive. The CDR3 runs from the conserved cysteine through the conserved F or W. D genes are given only for firm matches. Size is stated for part of the rows, as once, few or many counts, or as a class when the clone is expanded.

>-|TRBV7-8|TRBJ2-7|-
CASSSSAARKSLEQYF
TGTGCCAGCAGCTCCAGCGCGGCCCGCAAGTCCCTCGAGCAGTACTTC
>-|TRBV29-1|TRBJ1-5|once
CSVKEVDSNQPQHF
TGCAGCGTGAAGGAGGTTGATAGCAATCAGCCCCAGCATTTT
>-|TRBV6-4|TRBJ2-5|once
CASSDRLGETQYF
TGTGCCAGCAGTGACCGACTTGGGGAGACCCAGTACTTC
>-|TRBV5-4|TRBJ2-5|-
CASSLGELKYF
TGTGCCAGCAGCTTAGGGGAACTTAAGTACTTC
>TRBD2|TRBV5-6|TRBJ2-3|-
CASSFLAAPSTDTQYF
TGTGCCAGCAGCTTTCTAGCGGCCCCTAGCACAGATACGCAGTATTTT
>-|TRBV2|TRBJ2-3|-
CAARKRVLSTDTQYF
TGTGCCGCGCGCAAGCGGGTCCTCAGCACAGATACGCAGTATTTT
>TRBD1|TRBV5-5|TRBJ2-7|once
CASSRTGVGEQYF
TGTGCCAGCAGCCGGACAGGGGTTGGCGAGCAGTACTTC
>-|TRBV19|TRBJ1-4|-
CASSIFREKLFF
TGTGCCAGTAGTATTTTCCGGGAAAAACTGTTTTTT
>-|TRBV11-3|TRBJ2-2|once
CASSLVWNTGELFF
TGTGCCAGCAGCTTAGTATGGAACACCGGGGAGCTGTTTTTT
>-|TRBV6-6|TRBJ1-2|-
CASSYLSGSGYTF
TGTGCCAGCAGTTACTTGTCAGGGTCTGGCTACACCTTC
>TRBD1|TRBV4-3|TRBJ1-3|-
CASSQDGVSGTGKERTIYF
TGCGCCAGCAGCCAAGATGGCGTGTCCGGGACAGGGAAAGAAAGAACCATATATTTT
>TRBD2|TRBV6-1|TRBJ2-3|-
CASSGTSGSWADTQYF
TGTGCCAGCAGTGGGACTAGCGGGAGTTGGGCAGATACGCAGTATTTT
>TRBD2|TRBV4-3|TRBJ2-6|many
CASSRTSGSGANVLTF
TGCGCCAGCAGCCGGACTAGCGGCTCTGGGGCCAACGTCCTGACTTTC
>TRBD1|TRBV6-6|TRBJ1-2|once
CASAMGQAYGYTF
TGTGCCAGCGCAATGGGACAGGCCTATGGCTACACCTTC
>TRBD1|TRBV4-1|TRBJ2-3|-
CASSQQGVSTDTQYF
TGCGCCAGCAGCCAACAGGGGGTTAGCACAGATACGCAGTATTTT
>-|TRBV28|TRBJ1-2|few
CASSLEVESYGYTF
TGTGCCAGCAGTTTGGAGGTGGAGTCCTATGGCTACACCTTC
>-|TRBV5-4|TRBJ2-7|-
CASSLLTGEQYF
TGTGCCAGCAGCTTGTTAACGGGCGAGCAGTACTTC
>-|TRBV2|TRBJ1-1|-
CASSGARFNTEAFF
TGTGCCAGCAGTGGTGCGAGGTTTAACACTGAAGCTTTCTTT
>TRBD1|TRBV5-6|TRBJ1-5|-
CASSLRQGISNQPQHF
TGTGCCAGCAGCCTCAGACAGGGAATTTCCAATCAGCCCCAGCATTTT
>TRBD1|TRBV28|TRBJ2-7|-
CASSLRGRGYEQYF
TGTGCCAGCAGTTTAAGGGGGCGAGGCTACGAGCAGTACTTC
>TRBD2|TRBV29-1|TRBJ2-7|-
CSVDETSGSGNEQYF
TGCAGCGTTGATGAAACTAGCGGGAGCGGCAACGAGCAGTACTTC
>TRBD2|TRBV6-6|TRBJ2-1|once
CASSYKREVPYNEQFF
TGTGCCAGCAGTTACAAGCGGGAGGTTCCCTACAATGAGCAGTTCTTC
>TRBD2|TRBV11-3|TRBJ2-5|-
CASSPGLAGLETQYF
TGTGCCAGCAGCCCGGGACTAGCGGGTCTAGAGACCCAGTACTTC
>-|TRBV5-1|TRBJ2-7|-
CASSLGAGRPYEQYF
TGCGCCAGCAGCTTGGGCGCGGGGCGGCCCTACGAGCAGTACTTC
>TRBD1|TRBV28|TRBJ1-4|-
CASRPTGANEKLFF
TGTGCCAGCAGACCAACAGGGGCTAATGAAAAACTGTTTTTT
>-|TRBV11-1|TRBJ2-7|-
CASSFSHPYEQYF
TGTGCCAGCAGCTTCAGTCATCCCTACGAGCAGTACTTC
>-|TRBV20-1|TRBJ2-1|-
CSARGGTREFF
TGCAGTGCTAGAGGGGGGACAAGGGAGTTCTTC
>-|TRBV27|TRBJ2-1|-
CASSSTGEVQFF
TGTGCCAGCAGTTCAACCGGGGAAGTTCAGTTCTTC
>TRBD2|TRBV28|TRBJ2-1|-
CASSLTSGGEQFF
TGTGCCAGCAGTTTGACTAGCGGGGGTGAGCAGTTCTTC
>TRBD1|TRBV15|TRBJ1-4|-
CATSRAPQGGNEKLFF
TGTGCCACCAGCAGGGCCCCACAGGGGGGAAATGAAAAACTGTTTTTT
>-|TRBV4-3|TRBJ2-6|medium-sized
CASSQDTGSGANVLTF
TGCGCCAGCAGCCAAGATACAGGCTCTGGGGCCAACGTCCTGACTTTC
>-|TRBV30|TRBJ1-2|-
CAWSVASTGNYGYTF
TGTGCCTGGAGTGTCGCGTCGACAGGAAACTATGGCTACACCTTC
>-|TRBV9|TRBJ1-1|-
CASSVRPGNTEAFF
TGTGCCAGCAGCGTGCGTCCAGGGAACACTGAAGCTTTCTTT
>TRBD1|TRBV7-9|TRBJ2-7|-
CASSLPPGQGNPYEQYF
TGTGCCAGCAGCTTGCCACCGGGACAGGGGAACCCCTACGAGCAGTACTTC
>-|TRBV9|TRBJ1-5|-
CASSGGDRQPQHF
TGTGCCAGCAGCGGGGGAGACCGTCAGCCCCAGCATTTT
>-|TRBV6-5|TRBJ2-2|-
CASSFRSPNTGELFF
TGTGCCAGCAGCTTCCGGAGCCCGAACACCGGGGAGCTGTTTTTT
>-|TRBV29-1|TRBJ1-5|-
CSASDPGKPNQPQHF
TGCAGCGCATCGGACCCGGGGAAACCCAATCAGCCCCAGCATTTT
>-|TRBV20-1|TRBJ2-3|-
CSARQTDTQYF
TGCAGTGCGAGACAGACAGATACGCAGTATTTT
>TRBD1|TRBV6-5|TRBJ1-2|-
CASSYSDRGYGYTF
TGTGCCAGCAGTTACTCCGACAGGGGGTATGGCTACACCTTC
>TRBD1|TRBV29-1|TRBJ1-1|few
CSVGGGQTEAFF
TGCAGCGTTGGAGGGGGCCAGACTGAAGCTTTCTTT
>TRBD2|TRBV6-4|TRBJ2-3|once
CASSGTRGTDTQYF
TGTGCCAGCAGTGGGACTAGAGGCACAGATACGCAGTATTTT
>TRBD1|TRBV7-6|TRBJ1-4|-
CASSYRGRTNEKLFF
TGTGCCAGCAGTTACAGGGGTAGGACTAATGAAAAACTGTTTTTT
>TRBD1|TRBV9|TRBJ2-1|few
CASSVDPQGAVNEQFF
TGTGCCAGCAGCGTAGACCCACAGGGGGCCGTGAATGAGCAGTTCTTC
>-|TRBV4-1|TRBJ2-7|once
CASSQEDRYEQYF
TGCGCCAGCAGCCAAGAGGACAGATACGAGCAGTACTTC
>TRBD1|TRBV27|TRBJ2-7|-
CASSLQGASSYEQYF
TGTGCCAGCAGTTTACAGGGGGCCAGCTCCTACGAGCAGTACTTC
>-|TRBV28|TRBJ2-2|-
CASSLEGRDTGELFF
TGTGCCAGCAGTTTGGAAGGGAGAGATACCGGGGAGCTGTTTTTT
>TRBD1|TRBV10-3|TRBJ2-7|-
CAIRAGTGAYEQYF
TGTGCCATCAGGGCCGGGACAGGGGCTTACGAGCAGTACTTC
>-|TRBV7-2|TRBJ2-1|-
CASSLARAEPYNEQFF
TGTGCCAGCAGCTTAGCGCGAGCGGAGCCGTACAATGAGCAGTTCTTC
>-|TRBV2|TRBJ1-2|-
CASSEWTANYGYTF
TGTGCCAGCAGTGAATGGACAGCAAACTATGGCTACACCTTC
>-|TRBV13|TRBJ2-7|once
CASSTDGDEQYF
TGTGCCAGCAGCACGGACGGGGACGAGCAGTACTTC
>TRBD2|TRBV5-1|TRBJ2-1|-
CASSFLAAADEQFF
TGCGCCAGCAGCTTTCTAGCGGCAGCGGATGAGCAGTTCTTC
>-|TRBV29-1|TRBJ1-3|once
CSVEGNLGNTIYF
TGCAGCGTTGAGGGCAACCTGGGAAACACCATATATTTT
>TRBD1|TRBV28|TRBJ1-1|-
CASSFRRQGNTEAFF
TGTGCCAGCAGTTTTAGGCGACAGGGGAACACTGAAGCTTTCTTT
>-|TRBV11-2|TRBJ2-1|-
CASSFLAISYNEQFF
TGTGCCAGCAGCTTTCTAGCGATCTCCTACAATGAGCAGTTCTTC
>-|TRBV28|TRBJ2-3|-
CAISGTPSTDTQYF
TGTGCCATTTCGGGGACACCAAGCACAGATACGCAGTATTTT
>-|TRBV15|TRBJ2-7|-
CATSNDRPSFREQYF
TGTGCCACCAGCAACGACAGGCCATCCTTCCGGGAGCAGTACTTC
>-|TRBV10-3|TRBJ1-5|-
CAISESYSNQPQHF
TGTGCCATCAGTGAGTCTTATAGCAATCAGCCCCAGCATTTT
>TRBD1|TRBV28|TRBJ1-2|many
CASRLTGSYGYTF
TGTGCCAGCAGGCTGACAGGGTCCTATGGCTACACCTTC
>TRBD1|TRBV5-1|TRBJ2-5|-
CASSLVVGTGEETQYF
TGCGCCAGCAGCTTGGTGGTCGGGACAGGGGAAGAGACCCAGTACTTC
>-|TRBV19|TRBJ1-1|-
CASSESGLNTEAFF
TGTGCCAGTAGCGAGTCAGGCTTGAACACTGAAGCTTTCTTT